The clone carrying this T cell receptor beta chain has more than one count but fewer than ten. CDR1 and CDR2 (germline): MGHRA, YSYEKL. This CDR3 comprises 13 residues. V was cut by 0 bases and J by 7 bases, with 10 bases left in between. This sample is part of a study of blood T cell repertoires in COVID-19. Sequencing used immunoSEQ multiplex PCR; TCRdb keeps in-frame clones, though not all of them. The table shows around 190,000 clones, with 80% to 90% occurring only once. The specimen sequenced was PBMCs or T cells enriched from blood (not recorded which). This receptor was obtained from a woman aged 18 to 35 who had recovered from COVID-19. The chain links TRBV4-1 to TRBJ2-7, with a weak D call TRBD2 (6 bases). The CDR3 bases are TGCGCCAGCAGCCAAGATTATAGCGGTGAGCAGTACTTC. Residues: CASSQDYSGEQYF.